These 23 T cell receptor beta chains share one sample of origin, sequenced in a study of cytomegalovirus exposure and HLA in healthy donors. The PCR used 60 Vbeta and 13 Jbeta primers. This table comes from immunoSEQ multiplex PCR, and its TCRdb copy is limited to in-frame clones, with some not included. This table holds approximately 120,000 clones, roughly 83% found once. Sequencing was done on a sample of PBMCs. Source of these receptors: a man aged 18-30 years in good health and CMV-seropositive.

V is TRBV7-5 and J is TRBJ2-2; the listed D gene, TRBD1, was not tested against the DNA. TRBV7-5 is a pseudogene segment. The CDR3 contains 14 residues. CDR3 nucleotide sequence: TGTGCCAGAAGCTCGCTACAGGGCGCCGGGGAGCTGTTTTTT. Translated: CARSSLQGAGELFF.

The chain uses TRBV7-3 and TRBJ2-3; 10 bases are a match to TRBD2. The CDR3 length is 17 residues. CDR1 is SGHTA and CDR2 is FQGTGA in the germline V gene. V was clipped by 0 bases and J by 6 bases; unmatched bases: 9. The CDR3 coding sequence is TGTGCCAGCAGCTTAACGGGAGCGGGGGGGCCTGATGATACGCAGTATTTT. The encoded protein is CASSLTGAGGPDDTQYF.

CDR3 in amino acids: CASSLDIHLSYEQYF. As DNA, the CDR3 is TGTGCCAGCAGCTTAGACATACACCTCTCCTACGAGCAGTACTTC. The chain recombines TRBV11-2 with TRBJ2-7; no reliable D call. Per germline, CDR1 SGHAT and CDR2 FQNNGV. V was pared by 0 bases and J by 0 bases, with 9 bases between. The CDR3 has 15 residues.

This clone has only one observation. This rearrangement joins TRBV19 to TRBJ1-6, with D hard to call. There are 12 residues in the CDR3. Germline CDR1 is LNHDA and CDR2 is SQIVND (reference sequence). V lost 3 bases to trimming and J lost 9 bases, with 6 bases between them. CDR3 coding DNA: TGTGCCAGTAGTATCTACTCTTCACCCCTCCACTTT. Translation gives CASSIYSSPLHF. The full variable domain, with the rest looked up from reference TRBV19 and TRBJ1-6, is DGGITQSPKYLFRKEGQNVTLSCEQNLNHDAMYWYRQDPGQGLRLIYYSQIVNDFQKGDIAEGYSVSREKKESFPLTVTSAQKNPTAFYLCASSIYSSPLHFGNGTRLTVT.

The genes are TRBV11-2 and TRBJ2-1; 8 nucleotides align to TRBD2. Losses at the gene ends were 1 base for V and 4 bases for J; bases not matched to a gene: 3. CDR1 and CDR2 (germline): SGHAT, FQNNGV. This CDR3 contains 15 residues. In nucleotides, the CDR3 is TGTGCCAGCAGCTTAGGAGCGGGGGCGTACAATGAGCAGTTCTTC. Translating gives CASSLGAGAYNEQFF.

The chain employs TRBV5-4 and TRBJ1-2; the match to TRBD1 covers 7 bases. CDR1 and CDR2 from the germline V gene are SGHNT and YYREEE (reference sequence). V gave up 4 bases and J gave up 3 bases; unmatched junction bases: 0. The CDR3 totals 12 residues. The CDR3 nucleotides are TGTGCCAGCAGCGGGACAGACTATGGCTACACCTTC. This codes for CASSGTDYGYTF. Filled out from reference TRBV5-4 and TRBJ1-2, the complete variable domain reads ETGVTQSPTHLIKTRGQQVTLRCSSQSGHNTVSWYQQALGQGPQFIFQYYREEENGRGNFPPRFSGLQFPNYSSELNVNALELDDSALYLCASSGTDYGYTFGSGTRLTVV.

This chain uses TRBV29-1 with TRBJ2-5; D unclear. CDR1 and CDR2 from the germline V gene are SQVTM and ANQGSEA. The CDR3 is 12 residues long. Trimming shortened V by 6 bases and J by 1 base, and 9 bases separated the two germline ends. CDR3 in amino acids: CSVRGFQETQYF. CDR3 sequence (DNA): TGCAGCGTCCGCGGATTCCAAGAGACCCAGTACTTC.

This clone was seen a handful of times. CDR3 amino acids: CASSEWQGNTIYF. The CDR3 bases are TGTGCCAGCAGTGAATGGCAGGGTAACACCATATATTTT. V gene TRBV6-1 combines with J gene TRBJ1-3; a possible D gene is TRBD1 (5 bases). V lost 2 bases and J 7 bases, leaving 9 bases between the germline ends. The germline CDR1 and CDR2 sequences are MNHNS and SASEGT. The length of the CDR3 is 13 residues.

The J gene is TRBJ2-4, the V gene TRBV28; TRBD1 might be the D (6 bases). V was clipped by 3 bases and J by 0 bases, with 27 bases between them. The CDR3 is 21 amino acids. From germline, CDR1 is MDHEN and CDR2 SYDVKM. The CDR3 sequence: CASSFGANWDISSGAKNIQYF. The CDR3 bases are TGTGCCAGCAGTTTCGGGGCTAATTGGGACATCTCTTCAGGAGCCAAAAACATTCAGTACTTC.

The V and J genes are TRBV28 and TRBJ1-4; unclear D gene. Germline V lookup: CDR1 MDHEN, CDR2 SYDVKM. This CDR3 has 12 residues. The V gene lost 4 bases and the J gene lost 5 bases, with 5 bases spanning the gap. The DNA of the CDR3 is TGTGCCAGCAGTTACAGAAATGAAAAACTGTTTTTT. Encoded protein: CASSYRNEKLFF.

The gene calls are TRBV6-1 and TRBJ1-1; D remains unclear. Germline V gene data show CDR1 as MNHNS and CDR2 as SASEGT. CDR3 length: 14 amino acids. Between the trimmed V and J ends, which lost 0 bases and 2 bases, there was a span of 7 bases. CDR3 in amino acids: CASSEAGVNTEAFF. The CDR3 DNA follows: TGTGCCAGCAGTGAAGCCGGGGTCAACACTGAAGCTTTCTTT.

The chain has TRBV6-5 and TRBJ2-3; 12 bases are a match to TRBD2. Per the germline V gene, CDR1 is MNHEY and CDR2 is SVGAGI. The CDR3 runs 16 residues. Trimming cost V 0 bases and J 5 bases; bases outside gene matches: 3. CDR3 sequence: CASSYSASGGGDTQYF. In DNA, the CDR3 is TGTGCCAGCAGTTACTCGGCTAGCGGGGGGGGAGATACGCAGTATTTT.

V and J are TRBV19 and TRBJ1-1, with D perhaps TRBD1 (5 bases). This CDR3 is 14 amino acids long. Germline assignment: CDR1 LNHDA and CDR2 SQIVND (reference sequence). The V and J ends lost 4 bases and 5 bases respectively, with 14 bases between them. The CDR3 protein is CASSTQGKRTEAFF. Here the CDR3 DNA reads TGTGCCAGTAGTACCCAGGGAAAGAGAACTGAAGCTTTCTTT. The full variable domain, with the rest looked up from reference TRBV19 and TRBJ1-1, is DGGITQSPKYLFRKEGQNVTLSCEQNLNHDAMYWYRQDPGQGLRLIYYSQIVNDFQKGDIAEGYSVSREKKESFPLTVTSAQKNPTAFYLCASSTQGKRTEAFFGQGTRLTVV.

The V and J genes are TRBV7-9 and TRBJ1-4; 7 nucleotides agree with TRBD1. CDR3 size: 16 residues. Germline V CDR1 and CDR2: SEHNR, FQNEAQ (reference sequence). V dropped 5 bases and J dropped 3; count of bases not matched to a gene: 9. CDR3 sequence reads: CASSPRSGTANEKLFF. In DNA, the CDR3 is TGTGCCAGCAGCCCACGATCCGGGACAGCTAATGAAAAACTGTTTTTT.

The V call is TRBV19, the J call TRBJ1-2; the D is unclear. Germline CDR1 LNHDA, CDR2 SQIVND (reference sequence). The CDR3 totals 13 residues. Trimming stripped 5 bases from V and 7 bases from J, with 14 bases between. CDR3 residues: CASSLKERSGYTF. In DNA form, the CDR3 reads TGTGCCAGTAGTCTCAAGGAGCGGAGTGGCTACACCTTC.

CDR3 sequence (DNA): TGTGCCACCGGGTCGTCGAATTCACCCCTCCACTTT. Translating gives CATGSSNSPLHF. This chain uses TRBV28 with TRBJ1-6; D is unclear. Trimming stripped 10 bases from V and 7 bases from J, with 11 bases between. Germline V lookup: CDR1 MDHEN, CDR2 SYDVKM. The CDR3 contains 12 residues.

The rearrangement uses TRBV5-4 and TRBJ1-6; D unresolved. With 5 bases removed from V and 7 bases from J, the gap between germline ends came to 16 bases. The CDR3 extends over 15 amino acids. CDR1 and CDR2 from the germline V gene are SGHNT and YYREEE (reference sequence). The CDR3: CASSPTGGGNSPLHF. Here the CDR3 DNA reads TGTGCCAGCAGTCCTACTGGTGGAGGGAATTCACCCCTCCACTTT.

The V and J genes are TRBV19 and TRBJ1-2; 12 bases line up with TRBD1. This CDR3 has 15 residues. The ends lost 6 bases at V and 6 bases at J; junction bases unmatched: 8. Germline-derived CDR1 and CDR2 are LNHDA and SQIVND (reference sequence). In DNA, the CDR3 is TGTGCCAGTAGCCGGGGACAGGGGGCATGGGATGGCTACACCTTC. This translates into CASSRGQGAWDGYTF.

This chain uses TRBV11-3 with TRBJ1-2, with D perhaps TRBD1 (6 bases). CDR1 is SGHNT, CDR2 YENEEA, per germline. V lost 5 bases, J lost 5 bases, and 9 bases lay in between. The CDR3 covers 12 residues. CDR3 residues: CASSDRGYGYTF. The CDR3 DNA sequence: TGTGCCAGCAGCGATAGGGGGTATGGCTACACCTTC.

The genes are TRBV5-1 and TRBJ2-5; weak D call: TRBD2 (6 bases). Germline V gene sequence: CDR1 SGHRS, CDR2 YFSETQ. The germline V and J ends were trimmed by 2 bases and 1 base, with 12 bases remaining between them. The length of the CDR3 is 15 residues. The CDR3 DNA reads TGCGCCAGCAGCTTCGGGCGGGGCCCCCAAGAGACCCAGTACTTC. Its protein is CASSFGRGPQETQYF.

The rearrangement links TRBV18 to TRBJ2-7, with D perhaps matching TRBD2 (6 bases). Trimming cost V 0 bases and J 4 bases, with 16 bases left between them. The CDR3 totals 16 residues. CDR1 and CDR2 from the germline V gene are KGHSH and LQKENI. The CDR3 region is CASSPPEGRDRYEQYF. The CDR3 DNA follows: TGTGCCAGCTCACCACCGGAAGGGCGGGACCGATACGAGCAGTACTTC. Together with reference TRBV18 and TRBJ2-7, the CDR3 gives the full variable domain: NAGVMQNPRHLVRRRGQEARLRCSPMKGHSHVYWYRQLPEEGLKFMVYLQKENIIDESGMPKERFSAEFPKEGPSILRIQQVVRGDSAAYFCASSPPEGRDRYEQYFGPGTRLTVT.

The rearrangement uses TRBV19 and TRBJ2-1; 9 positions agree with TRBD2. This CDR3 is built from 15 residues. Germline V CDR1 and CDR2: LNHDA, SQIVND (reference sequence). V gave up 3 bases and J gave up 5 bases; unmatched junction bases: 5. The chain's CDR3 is CASSIVSGGHNEQFF. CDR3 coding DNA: TGTGCCAGTAGTATTGTTAGCGGGGGCCACAATGAGCAGTTCTTC. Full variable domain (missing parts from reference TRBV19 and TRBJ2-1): DGGITQSPKYLFRKEGQNVTLSCEQNLNHDAMYWYRQDPGQGLRLIYYSQIVNDFQKGDIAEGYSVSREKKESFPLTVTSAQKNPTAFYLCASSIVSGGHNEQFFGPGTRLTVL.

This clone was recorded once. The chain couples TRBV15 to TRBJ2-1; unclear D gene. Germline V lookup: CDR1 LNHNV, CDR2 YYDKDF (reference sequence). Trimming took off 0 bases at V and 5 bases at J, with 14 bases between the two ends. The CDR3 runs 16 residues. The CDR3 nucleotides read TGTGCCACCAGCAGAGATCGATTAGAACTCGACAATGAGCAGTTCTTC. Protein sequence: CATSRDRLELDNEQFF.